The 14 T cell receptor beta chains listed next were all sequenced from one sample in a study of OX40 agonist ivuxolimab in advanced cancers. The method was immunoSEQ multiplex PCR; TCRdb's version includes in-frame clones alone and lacks a portion of them. The table records approximately 70,000 clones, 88% of them present only once. Specimen: CD4+ or CD8+ T cells sorted from blood, collected in a trial of the OX40 agonist ivuxolimab. The receptors originated from an adult with an advanced solid tumor such as melanoma, head and neck, liver or kidney cancer.

The chain employs TRBV6-5 and TRBJ2-2, with TRBD1 matching 7 bases. J lost 1 base, V lost 7 bases, and 3 bases had no gene match. Germline CDR1 MNHEY, CDR2 SVGAGI. The CDR3 consists of 14 residues. The CDR3 region is CASTRTGNTGELFF. CDR3 coding DNA: TGTGCCAGCACCCGGACAGGGAACACCGGGGAGCTGTTTTTT.

The CDR3 DNA reads TGTGCCAGCAGCCCCCGGGGACAGGGTAACTATGGCTACACCTTC. Translated, it gives CASSPRGQGNYGYTF. The V call is TRBV5-4, the J call TRBJ1-2, with 9 bases that match TRBD1. The ends lost 4 bases at V and 1 base at J; junction bases unmatched: 5. Germline V CDR1 and CDR2: SGHNT, YYREEE (reference sequence). The length of the CDR3 is 15 residues.

The rearrangement uses TRBV10-1 and TRBJ2-3; the D gene could be TRBD1 or TRBD2 (6 bases each). V shed 7 bases and J shed 3 bases, with 17 bases lying between them. The germline V gene encodes CDR1 WNHNN and CDR2 SYGVQD (reference sequence). The CDR3 has 15 residues. As DNA, the CDR3 is TGCGCCAGCAAATCGGACGGGGGCTCGACAGATACGCAGTATTTT. It yields the protein CASKSDGGSTDTQYF.

The chain links TRBV30 to TRBJ1-3, with D possibly being TRBD1 (6 bases). V was shortened by 4 bases and J by 4 bases, with 14 bases between the two germline ends. The CDR3 loop spans 14 amino acids. Germline lookup yields CDR1 GTSNPN and CDR2 SVGIG (reference sequence). CDR3 protein: CAWKGDPVGNTIYF. Here the CDR3 DNA reads TGTGCCTGGAAGGGGGACCCAGTAGGAAACACCATATATTTT.

A word on this clone: Other nucleotide sequences in the sample specify the same CDR3. This chain uses TRBV28 with TRBJ2-3, with D uncertain. Trimming took off 5 bases at V and 2 bases at J, with 8 bases between the two ends. Per germline, CDR1 MDHEN and CDR2 SYDVKM. The length of the CDR3 is 13 residues. The CDR3 region has the DNA TGTGCCAGCAGTCCAGCTAACACAGATACGCAGTATTTT. Translated: CASSPANTDTQYF.

This chain uses TRBV7-6 with TRBJ1-3, with no clear D. The ends were cut back, 4 bases at V and 4 bases at J, with 14 bases in the middle. Germline-derived CDR1 and CDR2 are SGHVS and FNYEAQ. The CDR3 runs 15 residues. This CDR3 is CASSSEGRPGNTIYF. The CDR3 DNA reads TGTGCCAGCAGCTCCGAAGGACGGCCCGGAAACACCATATATTTT.

The chain's CDR3 is CASSQGEASGREEQFF. The CDR3 nucleotides are TGTGCCAGCAGCCAAGGGGAAGCTAGCGGGAGGGAAGAGCAGTTCTTC. The chain combines TRBV4-2 with TRBJ2-1; 12 positions agree with TRBD2. Germline-derived CDR1 and CDR2 are LGHNA and YNFKEQ. V was clipped by 1 base and J by 10 bases; unmatched bases: 8. CDR3 length: 16 amino acids.

This chain links TRBV7-9 with TRBJ2-2, with 7 bases matching TRBD1. In germline, CDR1 is SEHNR, CDR2 FQNEAQ (reference sequence). This CDR3 comprises 15 residues. V gave up 4 bases and J gave up 1 base; unmatched junction bases: 3. The CDR3 sequence is CASSWDSVNTGELFF. CDR3 bases: TGTGCCAGCAGCTGGGACAGTGTGAACACCGGGGAGCTGTTTTTT.

The rearrangement uses TRBV9 and TRBJ1-4, with D possibly matching TRBD1 (6 bases). The CDR3 sequence is 13 residues long. Germline values: CDR1 SGDLS, CDR2 YYNGEE. Trimming removed 0 bases at V and 10 bases at J, with 10 bases between. CDR3 loop: CASSVEQGGKLFF. The CDR3 region has the DNA TGTGCCAGCAGCGTAGAACAGGGTGGAAAACTGTTTTTT.

The CDR3 loop reads CASSAPGLRVGFF. DNA of the CDR3: TGTGCCAGCAGCGCCCCCGGGCTCCGAGTTGGGTTCTTC. The chain has TRBV7-9 and TRBJ2-1; D is uncertain. The CDR3 has 13 residues. Germline loops: CDR1 SEHNR, CDR2 FQNEAQ (reference sequence). The germline V and J ends were trimmed by 5 bases and 15 bases, with 20 bases remaining between them. Full variable domain (remainder filled in from reference TRBV7-9 and TRBJ2-1): DTGVSQNPRHKITKRGQNVTFRCDPISEHNRLYWYRQTLGQGPEFLTYFQNEAQLEKSRLLSDRFSAERPKGSFSTLEIQRTEQGDSAMYLCASSAPGLRVGFFGPGTRLTVL.

The chain's CDR3 is CASSLAPTNYGYTF. CDR3 DNA: TGCGCCAGCAGCTTGGCACCAACTAACTATGGCTACACCTTC. The chain employs TRBV5-1 and TRBJ1-2; no clear D. Germline CDR1 SGHRS, CDR2 YFSETQ. V gave up 0 bases and J gave up 0 bases, with 6 bases separating them. This CDR3 is built from 14 residues.

The CDR3 is CASSSMNGGTQYF. The CDR3 nucleotides are TGTGCCAGCAGTTCGATGAACGGGGGGACCCAGTACTTC. J is TRBJ2-5 and V is TRBV6-5, with D possibly matching TRBD2 (6 bases). This CDR3 region has 13 residues. Trimming shortened V by 4 bases and J by 7 bases, and 13 bases separated the two germline ends. The germline V gene has CDR1 MNHEY and CDR2 SVGAGI.

The rearrangement joins TRBV27 to TRBJ1-5; TRBD1 is a possible D gene (5 bases). Germline V gene data show CDR1 as MNHEY and CDR2 as SMNVEV (reference sequence). Deletions cut 3 bases from V and 2 bases from J, with 14 bases between. The CDR3 sequence is 16 residues long. The CDR3 nucleotides are TGTGCCAGCAGTTTGGCCGGGGGAAGTGGCAATCAGCCCCAGCATTTT. It codes for CASSLAGGSGNQPQHF.

This clone was seen once. J is TRBJ2-7 and V is TRBV19; D call uncertain. Trimming took off 5 bases at V and 7 bases at J, with 18 bases between the two ends. The CDR3 is 14 residues long. Per germline, CDR1 LNHDA and CDR2 SQIVND (reference sequence). CDR3 sequence: CASSLSNAPGEQYF. The DNA for the CDR3 is TGTGCCAGTAGTCTCTCGAACGCCCCGGGTGAGCAGTACTTC.